This T cell receptor beta chain originates from a study of T-cell reconstitution after alpha-beta-depleted transplantation in children. The library targeted TCRbeta and was prepared with unique molecular identifiers. TCRdb re-analysed the PCR reads in MiXCR, keeping a single row per CDR3 protein. The sample has 230,000 or so distinct CDR3 sequences, roughly a tenth seen once. This clonotype has at least ten counts. Germline CDR1 DFQATT, CDR2 SNEGSKA (reference sequence). Losses at the gene ends were 5 bases for V and 0 bases for J; bases not matched to a gene: 5. The CDR3 is 14 residues long. The chain joins TRBV20-1 to TRBJ2-5, with TRBD2 matching over 8 bases. The sample consisted of PBMCs from the stem cell graft donor, taken from the stem cell graft. The sequence was collected from a human donor who donated a stem cell graft to a child with SCID. CDR3 loop: CSAGGSGDQETQYF. Written as DNA, the CDR3 is TGCAGTGCTGGGGGTAGCGGGGACCAAGAGACCCAGTACTTC.